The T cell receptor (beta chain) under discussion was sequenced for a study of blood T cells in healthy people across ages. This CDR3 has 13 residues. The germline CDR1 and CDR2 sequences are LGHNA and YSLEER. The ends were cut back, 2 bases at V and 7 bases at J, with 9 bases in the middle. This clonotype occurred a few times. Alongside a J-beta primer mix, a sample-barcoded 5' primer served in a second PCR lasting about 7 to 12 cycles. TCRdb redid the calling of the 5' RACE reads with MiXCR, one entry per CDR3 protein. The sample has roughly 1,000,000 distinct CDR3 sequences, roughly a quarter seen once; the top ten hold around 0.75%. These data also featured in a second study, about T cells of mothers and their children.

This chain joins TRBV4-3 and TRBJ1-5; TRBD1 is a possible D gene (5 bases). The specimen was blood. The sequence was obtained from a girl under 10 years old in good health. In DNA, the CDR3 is TGCGCCAGCAGCCAAAATCGGGACCAGCCCCAGCATTTT. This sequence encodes CASSQNRDQPQHF.